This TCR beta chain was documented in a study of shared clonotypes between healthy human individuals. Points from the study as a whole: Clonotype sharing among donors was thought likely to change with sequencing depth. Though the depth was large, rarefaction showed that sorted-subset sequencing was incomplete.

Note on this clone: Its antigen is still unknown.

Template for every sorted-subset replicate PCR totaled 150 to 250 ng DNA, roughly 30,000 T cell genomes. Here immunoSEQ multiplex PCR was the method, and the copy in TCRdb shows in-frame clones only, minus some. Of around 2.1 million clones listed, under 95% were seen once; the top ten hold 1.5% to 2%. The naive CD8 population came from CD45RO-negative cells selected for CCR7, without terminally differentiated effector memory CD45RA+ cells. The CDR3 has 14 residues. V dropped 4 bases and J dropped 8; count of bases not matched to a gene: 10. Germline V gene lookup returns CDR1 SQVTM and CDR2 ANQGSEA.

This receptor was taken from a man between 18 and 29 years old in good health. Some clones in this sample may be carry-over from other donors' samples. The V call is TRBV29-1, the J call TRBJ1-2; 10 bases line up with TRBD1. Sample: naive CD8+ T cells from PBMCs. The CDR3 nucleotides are TGCAGCGTTGTACCCGGGGGACAGGGGTTCGGCTACACCTTC. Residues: CSVVPGGQGFGYTF.